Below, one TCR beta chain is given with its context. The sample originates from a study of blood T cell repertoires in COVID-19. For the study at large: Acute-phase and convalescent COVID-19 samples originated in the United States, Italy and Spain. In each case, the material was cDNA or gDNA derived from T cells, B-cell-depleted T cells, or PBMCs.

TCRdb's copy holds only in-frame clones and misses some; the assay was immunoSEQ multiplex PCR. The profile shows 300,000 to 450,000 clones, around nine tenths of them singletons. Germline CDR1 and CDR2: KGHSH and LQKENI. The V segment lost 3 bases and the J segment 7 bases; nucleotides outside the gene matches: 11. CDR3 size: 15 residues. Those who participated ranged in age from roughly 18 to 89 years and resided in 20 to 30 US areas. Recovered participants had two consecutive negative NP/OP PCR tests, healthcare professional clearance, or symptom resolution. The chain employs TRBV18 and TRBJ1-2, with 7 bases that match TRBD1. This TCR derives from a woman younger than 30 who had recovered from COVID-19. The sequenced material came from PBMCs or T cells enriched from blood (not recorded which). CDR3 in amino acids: CASSPGERQGGGYTF. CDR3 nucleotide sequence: TGTGCCAGCTCACCGGGCGAACGACAGGGTGGTGGCTACACCTTC. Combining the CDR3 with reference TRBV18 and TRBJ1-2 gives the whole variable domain NAGVMQNPRHLVRRRGQEARLRCSPMKGHSHVYWYRQLPEEGLKFMVYLQKENIIDESGMPKERFSAEFPKEGPSILRIQQVVRGDSAAYFCASSPGERQGGGYTFGSGTRLTVV.